This T cell receptor beta chain was found in a study of cytomegalovirus exposure and HLA in healthy donors. Study-level findings and limits: High specificity and sensitivity for cytomegalovirus status were reported for the classifier.

Turning to this clone: Its antigen is still unknown.

13 Jbeta primers and 60 Vbeta primers were used for the PCR. This table comes from immunoSEQ multiplex PCR, and its TCRdb copy is limited to in-frame clones, with some not included. This sample has around 200,000 clones, with around three quarters found just once. Sequencing was carried out using PBMCs. The clonotype comes from a boy aged 5-17 years in good health and CMV-seronegative.

For the CDR3, the DNA is TGTGCCATCAGTGAGTCACGGGGTCCATACGAGCAGTACTTC. The encoded protein is CAISESRGPYEQYF. This rearrangement joins TRBV10-3 to TRBJ2-7; maybe TRBD2 (5 bases). V was clipped by 0 bases and J by 4 bases, with 10 bases between them. This CDR3 region has 14 residues. CDR1 and CDR2 (germline): ENHRY, SYGVKD.